Following are 25 T cell receptor beta chains from one sample sequenced in a study of blood T cell repertoires in COVID-19. Here immunoSEQ multiplex PCR was the method, and the copy in TCRdb shows in-frame clones only, minus some. The profile shows about 82,000 clones, over 70% of them singletons. Sequenced sample: peripheral blood. All receptors come from a woman in her sixties or seventies with acute or convalescent COVID-19.

This clone is a singleton in its sample. This chain uses TRBV11-2 with TRBJ2-1; 9 bases align to TRBD2. The CDR3 has 16 residues. Germline CDR1 is SGHAT and CDR2 is FQNNGV. V lost 0 bases and J lost 8; bases outside the gene matches: 8. CDR3 sequence (DNA): TGTGCCAGCAGCTTAGAGGGAGGCGGGGGGGCCCATGAGCAGTTCTTC. This gives the protein CASSLEGGGGAHEQFF.

This chain connects TRBV4-2 to TRBJ2-5; the D gene is possibly TRBD1 (6 bases). The CDR3 runs 15 residues. V lost 1 base and J 1 base, leaving 10 bases between the germline ends. CDR1 and CDR2 from the germline V gene are LGHNA and YNFKEQ. In DNA form, the CDR3 reads TGTGCCAGCAGCCAAGCAGGGGCCGCCCAAGAGACCCAGTACTTC. Protein sequence: CASSQAGAAQETQYF.

The chain employs TRBV11-3 and TRBJ2-1; weak D call: TRBD2 (6 bases). CDR3 length: 14 amino acids. The V gene lost 5 bases and the J gene lost 1 base, with 9 bases spanning the gap. Germline CDR1 and CDR2: SGHNT and YENEEA. The CDR3 nucleotides read TGTGCCAGCAGCATCGGGACTTCCTACAATGAGCAGTTCTTC. This translates into CASSIGTSYNEQFF. Combining the CDR3 with reference TRBV11-3 and TRBJ2-1 gives the whole variable domain EAGVVQSPRYKIIEKKQPVAFWCNPISGHNTLYWYLQNLGQGPELLIRYENEEAVDDSQLPKDRFSAERLKGVDSTLKIQPAELGDSAVYLCASSIGTSYNEQFFGPGTRLTVL.

The chain recombines TRBV6-5 with TRBJ1-1; 8 bases fit TRBD1. Germline-derived CDR1 and CDR2 are MNHEY and SVGAGI. The CDR3 is made up of 14 amino acids. V trimming: 4 bases; J trimming: 4 bases; junction bases outside the gene matches: 5. DNA for the CDR3: TGTGCCAGCAGTTTCCTGGACAGGGCCACTGAAGCTTTCTTT. This codes for CASSFLDRATEAFF.

The table lists this clone with a count of one. The chain couples TRBV27 to TRBJ1-2; a weak D match, TRBD1 (6 bases). CDR1 and CDR2 (germline): MNHEY, SMNVEV (reference sequence). V lost 2 bases to trimming and J lost 8 bases, with 18 bases between them. The CDR3 length is 15 residues. The CDR3 spells CASSLKAGGAGGYTF. CDR3 sequence (DNA): TGTGCCAGCAGTTTAAAAGCGGGGGGCGCAGGCGGCTACACCTTC.

In its sample, this clone was seen once. The chain recombines TRBV5-1 with TRBJ2-3; 8 nucleotides match TRBD1. The junction had 9 bases not matched to a gene; V was cut back by 0 bases and J by 6 bases. Looked up from germline, CDR1 is SGHRS and CDR2 is YFSETQ. There are 16 residues in the CDR3. The CDR3: CASSLEVARGHDTQYF. CDR3 DNA: TGCGCCAGCAGCTTGGAGGTCGCCAGGGGGCATGATACGCAGTATTTT. Variable domain in full (rest from reference TRBV5-1 and TRBJ2-3): KAGVTQTPRYLIKTRGQQVTLSCSPISGHRSVSWYQQTPGQGLQFLFEYFSETQRNKGNFPGRFSGRQFSNSRSEMNVSTLELGDSALYLCASSLEVARGHDTQYFGPGTRLTVL.

This chain joins TRBV4-3 and TRBJ1-2; TRBD1 might be the D (6 bases). Germline V gives CDR1 LGHNA, CDR2 YSLEER. The CDR3 has 15 residues. Trimming pared 4 bases from V and 5 bases from J, leaving 17 bases between. DNA for the CDR3: TGCGCCAGCAGCCCACAACATCGACAGGATTATGGCTACACCTTC. It yields the protein CASSPQHRQDYGYTF.

The rearrangement joins TRBV7-9 to TRBJ1-2, with TRBD1 matching over 7 bases. Germline CDR1 is SEHNR and CDR2 is FQNEAQ (reference sequence). The V gene end was trimmed by 4 bases and the J gene end by 3 bases; junction bases not matched to a gene: 8. The CDR3 is 15 residues long. This chain's CDR3 is CASSSYQGDDYGYTF. CDR3 sequence (DNA): TGTGCCAGCAGCTCGTACCAGGGGGACGACTATGGCTACACCTTC.

In DNA, the CDR3 is TGTGCCAGCAGTGAAGCGGGACAGGGGTTCGATGTGGGGCACACTGAAGCTTTCTTT. Translation: CASSEAGQGFDVGHTEAFF. The chain combines TRBV6-1 with TRBJ1-1, with 10 bases matching TRBD1. The CDR3 contains 19 residues. Germline CDR1 is MNHNS and CDR2 is SASEGT. V was clipped by 0 bases and J by 3 bases; unmatched bases: 13.

The chain has TRBV6-5 and TRBJ1-2, with a weak D call TRBD1 (6 bases). The V gene lost 10 bases and the J gene lost 2 bases, with 20 bases spanning the gap. The CDR3 totals 15 residues. Germline CDR1 and CDR2: MNHEY and SVGAGI. The CDR3 bases are TGTGCCACCCGACCTATTATAGACAGGAACTATGGCTACACCTTC. Protein sequence: CATRPIIDRNYGYTF.

This clone was detected only a few times. V gene TRBV5-1 combines with J gene TRBJ1-3, with D possibly being TRBD1 (5 bases). V shed 4 bases and J shed 1 base, with 12 bases lying between them. Per germline, CDR1 SGHRS and CDR2 YFSETQ. The CDR3 is made up of 15 amino acids. The CDR3 DNA reads as TGCGCCAGCAGCGCGCTAACAGGATCTGGAAACACCATATATTTT. It translates to CASSALTGSGNTIYF.

This clone was observed once. V is TRBV3-1 (or the pseudogene TRBV3-2) and J is TRBJ1-1, with D hard to call. The germline CDR1 and CDR2 sequences are LGHDT and YNNKEL (reference sequence). V was clipped by 6 bases and J by 3 bases, with 11 bases between them. The CDR3 sequence is 13 residues long. The CDR3 spells CASRRTLDTEAFF. For the CDR3, the DNA is TGTGCCAGCAGGAGAACACTAGACACTGAAGCTTTCTTT.

In DNA form, the CDR3 reads TGTGCCACTAAAGGGGCCGGGTCCTCCCGACAAGAGACCCAGTACTTC. Its protein product is CATKGAGSSRQETQYF. The chain combines TRBV19 with TRBJ2-5; D is possibly TRBD1 (5 bases). V lost 10 bases and J 2 bases, leaving 23 bases between the germline ends. Looked up from germline, CDR1 is LNHDA and CDR2 is SQIVND (reference sequence). The CDR3 is 16 amino acids.

This chain connects TRBV19 to TRBJ2-1; 9 bases map to TRBD1. This CDR3 comprises 13 residues. V trimming: 5 bases; J trimming: 8 bases; junction bases outside the gene matches: 4. Germline-derived CDR1 and CDR2 are LNHDA and SQIVND (reference sequence). The CDR3 nucleotides read TGTGCCAGTAGTTTGGGACAGGGCGATGAGCAGTTCTTC. This encodes CASSLGQGDEQFF.

The V and J genes are TRBV9 and TRBJ1-6; D is ambiguous. This CDR3 contains 17 residues. V lost 0 bases, J lost 0 bases, and 10 bases lay in between. The germline gives CDR1 SGDLS, CDR2 YYNGEE. The CDR3: CASSVGLSRSYNSPLHF. The CDR3 nucleotides read TGTGCCAGCAGCGTAGGTCTTTCTCGCTCCTATAATTCACCCCTCCACTTT.

The gene calls are TRBV7-2 and TRBJ2-4; tentatively, D is TRBD1 (6 bases). With 4 bases removed from V and 0 bases from J, the gap between germline ends came to 13 bases. The CDR3 contains 16 residues. Looked up from germline, CDR1 is SGHTA and CDR2 is FQGNSA. CDR3 in DNA: TGTGCCAGCAGCTCCCCGCAAGGGGGAGCCAAAAACATTCAGTACTTC. This encodes CASSSPQGGAKNIQYF.

The rearrangement uses TRBV10-3 and TRBJ2-2; TRBD2 aligns across 12 bases. The germline V gene has CDR1 ENHRY and CDR2 SYGVKD. The CDR3 is 18 residues long. V was clipped by 2 bases and J by 5 bases; unmatched bases: 9. Here the CDR3 DNA reads TGTGCCATCAGTGAGACGGCTAGCGGGGGGGCCAGGACCGGGGAGCTGTTTTTT. It is translated as CAISETASGGARTGELFF.

This clone was picked up a small number of times. This chain uses TRBV9 with TRBJ2-3; the match to TRBD2 covers 10 bases. V dropped 4 bases and J dropped 4; count of bases not matched to a gene: 6. The germline gives CDR1 SGDLS, CDR2 YYNGEE. This CDR3 comprises 15 residues. The CDR3 DNA is TGTGCCAGCAGCACCAGCGGGAGGGGTGCAGATACGCAGTATTTT. It encodes CASSTSGRGADTQYF.

The chain uses TRBV19 and TRBJ2-1; D is unresolved. Germline loops: CDR1 LNHDA, CDR2 SQIVND (reference sequence). CDR3 size: 13 residues. The germline V and J ends were trimmed by 0 bases and 3 bases, with 3 bases remaining between them. The CDR3: CASSIDYYNEQFF. The CDR3, as DNA: TGTGCCAGTAGTATAGACTACTACAATGAGCAGTTCTTC.

This rearrangement joins TRBV29-1 to TRBJ2-7; 10 nucleotides match TRBD1. Germline values: CDR1 SQVTM, CDR2 ANQGSEA. The V segment lost 7 bases and the J segment 4 bases; nucleotides outside the gene matches: 4. This CDR3 is 12 amino acids long. The CDR3 loop is CSAGQGDYEQYF. The CDR3 nucleotides are TGCAGCGCAGGACAGGGGGATTACGAGCAGTACTTC.

The chain is built from TRBV19 and TRBJ1-1; 11 positions agree with TRBD1. CDR1 and CDR2 from the germline V gene are LNHDA and SQIVND (reference sequence). This CDR3 has 15 residues. Trimming cost V 4 bases and J 3 bases; bases outside gene matches: 4. DNA of the CDR3: TGTGCCAGTAGTACCTCGGACAGGGGGCACACTGAAGCTTTCTTT. This encodes CASSTSDRGHTEAFF.

This sequence joins TRBV6-2 or TRBV6-3 and TRBJ1-2; TRBD1 agrees at 8 bases. V lost 5 bases and J lost 4; bases outside the gene matches: 9. The CDR3 extends over 15 amino acids. Germline CDR1 reads MNHEY; CDR2 reads SVGEGT. Written as DNA, the CDR3 is TGTGCCAGCAGTCCCCAGGGGGCGGTCTTCTATGGCTACACCTTC. Protein sequence: CASSPQGAVFYGYTF.

The V and J genes are TRBV19 and TRBJ1-6; D not certain. CDR1 and CDR2 from the germline V gene are LNHDA and SQIVND (reference sequence). CDR3 length: 16 amino acids. The V end was cut by 6 bases, the J end by 0 bases, with 12 bases between. The chain's CDR3 is CASSRHERSYNSPLHF. The CDR3 nucleotides read TGTGCCAGTAGCCGACACGAACGCTCCTATAATTCACCCCTCCACTTT.

This clone was detected a few times. The chain couples TRBV7-3 to TRBJ1-5, with TRBD1 identical over 10 bases. The CDR3 runs 16 residues. Unmatched junction bases numbered 6, after V lost 0 bases and J lost 7 bases. Per the germline V gene, CDR1 is SGHTA and CDR2 is FQGTGA. CDR3 sequence reads: CASSLTKTGGTQPQHF. CDR3 DNA sequence: TGTGCCAGCAGCTTAACGAAGACAGGGGGCACGCAGCCCCAGCATTTT.

This clone was seen only a few times. This chain uses TRBV30 with TRBJ2-5; tentative D call: TRBD2 (5 bases). CDR1 GTSNPN and CDR2 SVGIG come from the germline V gene (reference sequence). The V gene lost 0 bases and the J gene lost 5 bases, with 13 bases spanning the gap. CDR3 length equals 14 residues. CDR3 sequence reads: CAWSVLSSLETQYF. The CDR3 bases are TGTGCCTGGAGTGTATTGTCTAGCTTGGAGACCCAGTACTTC.